Each of the 27 T cell receptor beta chains below was sequenced from the same sample in a study of blood T cell repertoires in COVID-19. TCRdb keeps only in-frame clones here, not all; method: immunoSEQ multiplex PCR. The sample yields 300,000 to 450,000 clones, roughly 85% seen once. Sequencing was done on a sample of peripheral blood. These receptors were collected from a woman between 18 and 29 years old with acute or convalescent COVID-19.

V gene TRBV7-9 combines with J gene TRBJ2-5; 7 nucleotides match TRBD2. CDR3 length: 15 residues. CDR1 is SEHNR, CDR2 FQNEAQ, per germline (reference sequence). Unmatched junction bases numbered 8, after V lost 5 bases and J lost 2 bases. The CDR3 region is CASSAALAAQETQYF. DNA for the CDR3: TGTGCCAGCAGCGCCGCCCTAGCGGCACAAGAGACCCAGTACTTC.

This clone was counted only a few times. The rearrangement uses TRBV5-3 and TRBJ2-1; D possibly corresponds to TRBD1 (5 bases). TRBV5-3 counts as an open reading frame of uncertain function. CDR3 length equals 12 residues. V was clipped by 5 bases and J by 8 bases, with 11 bases between them. In DNA form, the CDR3 reads TGTGCCAGAAGTAGCAGGGAATATGAGCAGTTCTTC. Translating gives CARSSREYEQFF.

This rearrangement joins TRBV19 to TRBJ1-2; 7 bases line up with TRBD1. The CDR3 runs 15 residues. Germline values: CDR1 LNHDA, CDR2 SQIVND (reference sequence). Losses at the gene ends were 1 base for V and 4 bases for J; bases not matched to a gene: 6. As DNA, the CDR3 is TGTGCCAGTAGTATAGCTGGGGACAGCCGCTATGGCTACACCTTC. Translation gives CASSIAGDSRYGYTF.

This chain links TRBV11-2 with TRBJ1-1; D unresolved. Trimming shortened V by 4 bases and J by 3 bases, and 12 bases separated the two germline ends. This CDR3 comprises 14 residues. Germline CDR1 SGHAT, CDR2 FQNNGV. CDR3 protein: CASSSLKLYTEAFF. DNA for the CDR3: TGTGCCAGCAGCTCCCTGAAACTCTACACTGAAGCTTTCTTT.

This chain links TRBV27 with TRBJ2-3; the match to TRBD1 covers 9 bases. From germline, CDR1 is MNHEY and CDR2 SMNVEV (reference sequence). The CDR3 is made up of 15 amino acids. V shed 2 bases and J 1 base; nucleotides not matched to a gene: 1. The CDR3 bases are TGTGCCAGCAGTTTAACAGGGGGCGGCACAGATACGCAGTATTTT. The encoded protein is CASSLTGGGTDTQYF.

A single count supports this clone. The chain combines TRBV7-6 with TRBJ2-5; weak D call: TRBD1 (6 bases). The CDR3 extends over 19 amino acids. Germline CDR1 and CDR2: SGHVS and FNYEAQ. V dropped 5 bases and J dropped 1 base, with 26 bases sitting between them. As DNA, the CDR3 is TGTGCCAGCAGCCCCTACCAATCAGTCGGGCAGGGGAGCCAAGAGACCCAGTACTTC. It codes for CASSPYQSVGQGSQETQYF.

The chain carries TRBV5-5 and TRBJ2-7, with D tentatively TRBD2 (6 bases). The V gene's germline CDR1 is SGHKS and CDR2 YYEKEE (reference sequence). CDR3 size: 13 residues. The V end lost 4 bases, the J end lost 3 bases, and 11 bases lay between the germline ends. The CDR3 sequence is CASSISGDYEQYF. DNA for the CDR3: TGTGCCAGCAGCATTAGCGGAGACTACGAGCAGTACTTC. Full variable domain (outside the CDR3, taken from reference TRBV5-5 and TRBJ2-7): DAGVTQSPTHLIKTRGQQVTLRCSPISGHKSVSWYQQVLGQGPQFIFQYYEKEERGRGNFPDRFSARQFPNYSSELNVNALLLGDSALYLCASSISGDYEQYFGPGTRLTVT.

This chain uses TRBV19 with TRBJ1-4; D perhaps matches TRBD1 (6 bases). The CDR3 has 15 residues. V lost 8 bases and J 2 bases, leaving 15 bases between the germline ends. Germline V lookup: CDR1 LNHDA, CDR2 SQIVND (reference sequence). CDR3 bases: TGTGCCAGTGTCCCGTCGGGGGGCACTAATGAAAAACTGTTTTTT. Its protein product is CASVPSGGTNEKLFF.

The chain combines TRBV2 with TRBJ2-7; TRBD1 agrees at 7 bases. CDR3 length equals 14 residues. The junction had 12 bases not matched to a gene; V was cut back by 6 bases and J by 7 bases. In germline, CDR1 is SNHLY, CDR2 FYNNEI. CDR3 DNA: TGTGCCAGCAGGAAATCCCGGGACAGCGTGGAGCAGTACTTC. This codes for CASRKSRDSVEQYF.

J is TRBJ2-7 and V is TRBV5-1; D is perhaps TRBD1 (6 bases). There are 14 residues in the CDR3. Trimming left V 5 bases short and J 2 bases short, with 14 bases between. The germline gives CDR1 SGHRS, CDR2 YFSETQ. Written as DNA, the CDR3 is TGCGCCAGCAGTGCTGGACAGCCGGCCTACGAGCAGTACTTC. Amino acids: CASSAGQPAYEQYF.

This sequence joins TRBV28 and TRBJ2-2; 8 bases line up with TRBD2. Per the germline V gene, CDR1 is MDHEN and CDR2 is SYDVKM. CDR3 length: 15 amino acids. Unmatched junction bases numbered 7, after V lost 5 bases and J lost 5 bases. The CDR3 spells CASSTAGVSTGELFF. CDR3 DNA: TGTGCCAGCAGTACAGCGGGAGTTAGTACCGGGGAGCTGTTTTTT.

The V and J genes are TRBV18 and TRBJ1-3; D gene unclear. V was shortened by 3 bases and J by 0 bases, with 15 bases between the two germline ends. CDR1 and CDR2 (germline): KGHSH, LQKENI. This CDR3 has 17 residues. The CDR3 protein is CASSPLGIRVSGNTIYF. CDR3 DNA sequence: TGTGCCAGCTCACCGCTCGGTATCCGGGTCTCTGGAAACACCATATATTTT.

CDR3 residues: CASSVDGGPGNTIYF. The CDR3 DNA sequence: TGTGCCAGCAGCGTAGATGGAGGTCCGGGAAACACCATATATTTT. The rearrangement joins TRBV9 to TRBJ1-3, with D uncertain. The V gene's germline CDR1 is SGDLS and CDR2 YYNGEE. The CDR3 has 15 residues. The V end lost 0 bases, the J end lost 4 bases, and 11 bases lay between the germline ends.

The chain combines TRBV7-9 with TRBJ2-1, with 10 bases aligning to TRBD2. The germline gives CDR1 SEHNR, CDR2 FQNEAQ (reference sequence). The V gene end was trimmed by 1 base and the J gene end by 0 bases; junction bases not matched to a gene: 9. The CDR3 runs to 19 residues. The CDR3 loop is CASSLGAPSSGGSYNEQFF. The DNA for the CDR3 is TGTGCCAGCAGCTTAGGGGCCCCCTCTAGCGGGGGCTCCTACAATGAGCAGTTCTTC.

The chain combines TRBV9 with TRBJ2-1, with TRBD1 matching over 8 bases. CDR3 length: 15 amino acids. The V and J ends lost 3 bases and 2 bases, in that order; junction bases with no gene match: 4. Germline CDR1 reads SGDLS; CDR2 reads YYNGEE. The CDR3: CASSEDREAYNEQFF. CDR3 nucleotides: TGTGCCAGCAGCGAGGACAGGGAAGCCTACAATGAGCAGTTCTTC. The complete variable domain, with remaining parts taken from reference TRBV9 and TRBJ2-1, reads DSGVTQTPKHLITATGQRVTLRCSPRSGDLSVYWYQQSLDQGLQFLIQYYNGEERAKGNILERFSAQQFPDLHSELNLSSLELGDSALYFCASSEDREAYNEQFFGPGTRLTVL.

The V gene is TRBV10-3, the J gene TRBJ1-2, with TRBD1 matching 7 bases. V was clipped by 2 bases and J by 3 bases; unmatched bases: 0. The CDR3 has 13 residues. CDR1 ENHRY and CDR2 SYGVKD come from the germline V gene. The CDR3 DNA is TGTGCCATCAGTGAGGACAGGGACTATGGCTACACCTTC. Its translation is CAISEDRDYGYTF.

V gene TRBV19 combines with J gene TRBJ1-5; D unclear. The V and J ends lost 7 bases and 6 bases respectively, with 10 bases between them. The CDR3 has 12 residues. Germline V gene data show CDR1 as LNHDA and CDR2 as SQIVND (reference sequence). The CDR3 spells CASTKGGQPQHF. In DNA form, the CDR3 reads TGTGCCAGTACCAAGGGAGGTCAGCCCCAGCATTTT.

V gene TRBV24-1 combines with J gene TRBJ2-3; D not certain. V lost 6 bases, J lost 1 base, and 4 bases lay in between. Germline V CDR1 and CDR2: KGHDR, SFDVKD. CDR3 length: 12 amino acids. CDR3 sequence: CATSLGTDTQYF. CDR3 coding DNA: TGTGCCACCAGTTTAGGCACAGATACGCAGTATTTT.

The chain couples TRBV29-1 to TRBJ1-4; possibly TRBD1 for D (5 bases). CDR1 is SQVTM, CDR2 ANQGSEA, per germline. The CDR3 is 12 residues long. The germline V and J ends were trimmed by 1 base and 10 bases, with 10 bases remaining between them. The CDR3 loop reads CSVEVPGPKLFF. CDR3 DNA sequence: TGCAGCGTTGAAGTCCCAGGGCCAAAACTGTTTTTT.

This chain uses TRBV24-1 with TRBJ2-1; the D gene is possibly TRBD2 (5 bases). The CDR3 covers 13 residues. The germline CDR1 and CDR2 sequences are KGHDR and SFDVKD. V lost 7 bases to trimming and J lost 0 bases, with 6 bases between them. The CDR3 bases are TGTGCCACCAGGAGCGGCTCCTACAATGAGCAGTTCTTC. Protein: CATRSGSYNEQFF.

Comments on this clone: A read error may account for a junction end that differs from germline. The chain has TRBV23-1 and TRBJ1-5; D remains unclear. TRBV23-1 is classed as an ORF, of uncertain function. The CDR3 sequence is 10 residues long. Here the CDR3 reads CASRGPSPAF. CDR3 nucleotide sequence: TGCGCCAGCCGAGGGCCGAGTCCTGCATTT.

This clone was seen once. J is TRBJ1-5 and V is TRBV28; TRBD1 matches at 8 bases. V lost 4 bases to trimming and J lost 2 bases; unmatched junction nucleotides: 10. The CDR3 spans 17 residues. Germline V gene sequence: CDR1 MDHEN, CDR2 SYDVKM. The CDR3 nucleotides are TGTGCCAGCAGTTGGGAGACAGGGGAGGTAGGCAATCAGCCCCAGCATTTT. This sequence encodes CASSWETGEVGNQPQHF.

The chain uses TRBV6-5 and TRBJ2-7; D may be TRBD1 (5 bases). V lost 6 bases and J 0 bases, leaving 12 bases between the germline ends. The CDR3 totals 14 residues. The germline V gene encodes CDR1 MNHEY and CDR2 SVGAGI. CDR3 nucleotide sequence: TGTGCCAGCAGCCCCAGGGCAGACTCCTACGAGCAGTACTTC. Translation: CASSPRADSYEQYF.

This clone has a single count. The rearrangement joins TRBV11-2 to TRBJ1-2; D is ambiguous. V was clipped by 6 bases and J by 4 bases, with 12 bases between them. The CDR3 runs 13 residues. CDR1 and CDR2 from the germline V gene are SGHAT and FQNNGV. CDR3 coding DNA: TGTGCCAGCAGTCAGGTGGATCGCTATGGCTACACCTTC. It encodes CASSQVDRYGYTF.

The rearrangement joins TRBV12-3 or TRBV12-4 to TRBJ2-2; no clear D gene. The CDR3 extends over 13 amino acids. Deletions cut 8 bases from V and 6 bases from J, with 13 bases between. In DNA, the CDR3 is TGTGCCAGCTCAGCAGACACCTCCGGGGAGCTGTTTTTT. Its translation is CASSADTSGELFF.

V gene TRBV5-1 combines with J gene TRBJ2-7; TRBD1 is a possible D gene (5 bases). Germline V lookup: CDR1 SGHRS, CDR2 YFSETQ. The CDR3 has 15 amino acids. Between the trimmed V and J ends, which lost 0 bases and 3 bases, there was a span of 13 bases. For the CDR3, the DNA is TGCGCCAGCAGCTTGGGATACGCAGGGAACTACGAGCAGTACTTC. The encoded protein is CASSLGYAGNYEQYF. The whole variable domain, filled in from reference TRBV5-1 and TRBJ2-7, reads KAGVTQTPRYLIKTRGQQVTLSCSPISGHRSVSWYQQTPGQGLQFLFEYFSETQRNKGNFPGRFSGRQFSNSRSEMNVSTLELGDSALYLCASSLGYAGNYEQYFGPGTRLTVT.

J is TRBJ1-4 and V is TRBV6-5, with 7 bases matching TRBD1. V trimming: 5 bases; J trimming: 8 bases; junction bases outside the gene matches: 5. The CDR3 sequence is 13 residues long. Germline-derived CDR1 and CDR2 are MNHEY and SVGAGI. CDR3 in DNA: TGTGCCAGCAGTAAGACAGGGTACGAAAAACTGTTTTTT. As protein: CASSKTGYEKLFF.